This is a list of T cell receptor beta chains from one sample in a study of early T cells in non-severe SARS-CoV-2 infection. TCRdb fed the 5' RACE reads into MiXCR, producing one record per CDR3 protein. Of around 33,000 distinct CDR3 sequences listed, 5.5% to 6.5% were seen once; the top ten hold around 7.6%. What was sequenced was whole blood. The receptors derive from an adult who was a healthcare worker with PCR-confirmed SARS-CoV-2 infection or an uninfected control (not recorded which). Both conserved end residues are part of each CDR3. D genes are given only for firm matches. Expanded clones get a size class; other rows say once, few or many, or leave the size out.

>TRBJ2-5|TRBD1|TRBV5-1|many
CASSLGTGGVETQYF
TGCGCCAGCAGCTTGGGGACAGGGGGCGTAGAGACCCAGTACTTC
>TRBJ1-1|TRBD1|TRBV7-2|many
CASSPRQGGLAQAFF
TGTGCCAGCAGCCCAAGACAGGGAGGTTTAGCCCAAGCTTTCTTT
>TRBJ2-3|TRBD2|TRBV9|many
CASSPRNSGGLDTQYF
TGTGCCAGCAGCCCCCGTAATAGCGGGGGGTTAGATACGCAGTATTTT
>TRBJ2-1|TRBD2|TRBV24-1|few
CATSGLAGGRGQFF
TGTGCCACCAGTGGCCTAGCGGGAGGGCGGGGGCAGTTCTTC
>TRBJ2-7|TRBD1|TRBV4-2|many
CASSQDPWTGENLYEQYF
TGTGCCAGCAGCCAAGATCCCTGGACAGGGGAAAACCTCTACGAGCAGTACTTC
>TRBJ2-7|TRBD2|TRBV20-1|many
CSARDAAGSIYEQYF
TGCAGTGCTAGAGATGCAGCGGGGAGTATCTACGAGCAGTACTTC
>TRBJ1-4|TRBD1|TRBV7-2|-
CASSRTGWGEKLFF
TGTGCCAGCAGCCGGACAGGGTGGGGTGAAAAACTGTTTTTT
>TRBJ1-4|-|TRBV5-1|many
CASSLVNRDTEKLFF
TGCGCCAGCAGCTTGGTAAACCGGGACACCGAAAAACTGTTTTTT
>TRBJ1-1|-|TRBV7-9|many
CASSFFSTEAFF
TGTGCCAGCAGCTTCTTTAGCACTGAAGCTTTCTTT
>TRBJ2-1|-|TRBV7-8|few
CASSLRGALENEQFF
TGTGCCAGCAGCTTAAGGGGGGCCCTTGAGAATGAGCAGTTCTTC
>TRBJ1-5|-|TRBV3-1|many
CASSQGFGSGGNQPQHF
TGTGCCAGCAGCCAAGGATTCGGGTCAGGGGGCAATCAGCCCCAGCATTTT
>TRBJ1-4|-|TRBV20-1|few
CSASQNEEKLFF
TGCAGTGCATCGCAGAATGAGGAAAAACTGTTTTTT
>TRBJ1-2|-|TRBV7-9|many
CASSADIPYGYTF
TGTGCCAGCAGCGCCGACATCCCCTATGGCTACACCTTC
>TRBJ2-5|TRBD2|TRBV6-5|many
CASGFSGGPATQYF
TGTGCCAGCGGATTTAGCGGGGGCCCTGCGACCCAGTACTTC
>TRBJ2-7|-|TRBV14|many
CASSQGLRFRF
TGTGCCAGCAGCCAAGGGTTGAGGTTCCGCTTC
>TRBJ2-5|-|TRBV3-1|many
CASSPYTGPEETQYF
TGTGCCAGCAGCCCGTACACAGGGCCTGAAGAGACCCAGTACTTC
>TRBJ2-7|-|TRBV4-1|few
CASSQVVRVGEQYF
TGCGCCAGCAGCCAAGTGGTCAGGGTGGGCGAGCAGTACTTC
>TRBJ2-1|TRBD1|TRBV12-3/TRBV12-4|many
CASSLDRASYNEQFF
TGTGCCAGCAGCCTAGACAGGGCCTCCTACAATGAGCAGTTCTTC
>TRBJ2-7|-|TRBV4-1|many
CASSQGRVSEQYF
TGCGCCAGCAGCCAAGGTAGAGTAAGCGAGCAGTACTTC
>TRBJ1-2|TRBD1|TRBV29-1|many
CSVPGQGDNYGYTF
TGCAGCGTTCCGGGACAGGGGGATAACTATGGCTACACCTTC
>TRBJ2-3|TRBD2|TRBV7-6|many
CASSYSASGITDTQYF
TGTGCCAGCAGCTACTCGGCTAGCGGGATTACAGATACGCAGTATTTT
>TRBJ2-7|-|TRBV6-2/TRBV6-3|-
CASNPIPGRFNHEQYF
TGTGCCAGCAACCCCATCCCGGGGAGATTTAACCACGAGCAGTACTTC